This T cell receptor beta chain was documented in a study of T cell responses to AZD1222 COVID-19 vaccine. Overall study results and limits: Regions left unmutated in variants are reportedly the target of nearly half of spike-specific TCRs. Donors in the cohort were predominantly white British and more often female, and clonal diversity was possibly underestimated.

The CDR3 extends over 16 amino acids. CDR1 LGHDT and CDR2 YNNKEL come from the germline V gene (reference sequence). Trimming cost V 1 base and J 4 bases, with 16 bases left between them. The table came from immunoSEQ multiplex PCR; TCRdb's copy has only in-frame clones and leaves some out. The table lists tens of thousands of clones, under 95% of them singletons, with roughly 5.5% in the top ten. This clone came up a few times. Antigen specificity is unknown. The J gene is TRBJ1-2, the V gene TRBV3-1 (or the pseudogene TRBV3-2), with no clear D. The sequencing here drew on peripheral blood, taken on day 0 of MenACWY control vaccination. The TCR originated in an adult in good health. CDR3 sequence (DNA): TGTGCCAGCAGCCAAGGTCATCTCGGAACCGCCTATGGCTACACCTTC. Translation gives CASSQGHLGTAYGYTF.